The rows below give T cell receptor beta chains drawn from one sample of a study of beta chain features in type 1 diabetes. The repertoire was sequenced with immunoSEQ multiplex PCR; TCRdb's copy has only in-frame clones and lacks some. The table shows nearly 700,000 clones, with roughly 12% occurring only once. The specimen was naive CD4+ T cells from blood. Receptor source: a man between 18 and 35 years old with type 1 diabetes. Each CDR3 is given with its conserved first and last residue. The order of the fields is clone size, V gene, D gene, J gene, CDR3 protein, CDR3 DNA. D genes are given only for firm matches. Clone size is not always given. Where it is, it says once, few, many or a class for expanded clones.

clone_size: .
v_call: TRBV5-6
d_call: .
j_call: TRBJ2-7
cdr3_aa: CASSLGGLRGEQYF
cdr3_nt: TGTGCCAGCAGCTTAGGAGGGCTGAGGGGTGAGCAGTACTTC

clone_size: few
v_call: TRBV15
d_call: .
j_call: TRBJ2-7
cdr3_aa: CATSRLTALSYEQYF
cdr3_nt: TGTGCCACCAGCAGGCTGACAGCCCTTTCCTACGAGCAGTACTTC

clone_size: .
v_call: TRBV6-5
d_call: .
j_call: TRBJ2-3
cdr3_aa: CASSLKDSTDTQYF
cdr3_nt: TGTGCCAGCAGCCTTAAGGACAGCACAGATACGCAGTATTTT

clone_size: .
v_call: TRBV6-6
d_call: .
j_call: TRBJ1-2
cdr3_aa: CASSAGQTSMDYGYTF
cdr3_nt: TGTGCCAGCAGTGCCGGACAGACCTCGATGGACTATGGCTACACCTTC

clone_size: few
v_call: TRBV14
d_call: .
j_call: TRBJ2-6
cdr3_aa: CASRRSGANVLTF
cdr3_nt: TGTGCCAGCAGACGGTCTGGGGCCAACGTCCTGACTTTC

clone_size: .
v_call: TRBV6-5
d_call: TRBD1
j_call: TRBJ1-2
cdr3_aa: CASSNRGSYTF
cdr3_nt: TGTGCCAGCAGTAACAGGGGATCCTACACCTTC

clone_size: .
v_call: TRBV4-1
d_call: .
j_call: TRBJ2-3
cdr3_aa: CASSRQDASTDTQYF
cdr3_nt: TGCGCCAGCAGCCGGCAGGATGCTAGCACAGATACGCAGTATTTT

clone_size: .
v_call: TRBV27
d_call: .
j_call: TRBJ2-5
cdr3_aa: CASSPGFRGEGETQYF
cdr3_nt: TGTGCCAGCAGTCCAGGATTTCGGGGCGAGGGGGAGACCCAGTACTTC

clone_size: .
v_call: TRBV29-1
d_call: .
j_call: TRBJ1-1
cdr3_aa: CSVAGLNTEAFF
cdr3_nt: TGCAGCGTTGCTGGGTTGAACACTGAAGCTTTCTTT

clone_size: few
v_call: TRBV2
d_call: .
j_call: TRBJ1-2
cdr3_aa: CASSAWGEANYGYTF
cdr3_nt: TGTGCCAGCAGTGCCTGGGGGGAAGCTAACTATGGCTACACCTTC

clone_size: .
v_call: TRBV7-6
d_call: TRBD1
j_call: TRBJ2-5
cdr3_aa: CASSLGQGRGETQYF
cdr3_nt: TGTGCCAGCAGCTTAGGACAGGGGCGAGGAGAGACCCAGTACTTC

clone_size: .
v_call: TRBV9
d_call: .
j_call: TRBJ2-6
cdr3_aa: CASSRDLSGANVLTF
cdr3_nt: TGTGCCAGCAGCCGGGACCTCTCTGGGGCCAACGTCCTGACTTTC

clone_size: .
v_call: TRBV30
d_call: .
j_call: TRBJ1-4
cdr3_aa: CAWSVGRGNEKLFF
cdr3_nt: TGTGCCTGGAGTGTGGGACGTGGGAATGAAAAACTGTTTTTT

clone_size: few
v_call: TRBV21-1
d_call: .
j_call: TRBJ2-3
cdr3_aa: CASSKGRGPSDTQYF
cdr3_nt: TGTGCCAGCAGCAAGGGCAGGGGGCCTTCAGATACGCAGTATTTT

clone_size: .
v_call: TRBV5-1
d_call: .
j_call: TRBJ2-7
cdr3_aa: CASSLAQGPYEQYF
cdr3_nt: TGCGCCAGCAGCTTGGCTCAGGGGCCCTACGAGCAGTACTTC

clone_size: .
v_call: TRBV23-1
d_call: TRBD1
j_call: TRBJ2-7
cdr3_aa: CASTHPDRGGYEQYF
cdr3_nt: TGCGCCAGCACCCACCCGGACAGGGGGGGATACGAGCAGTACTTC

clone_size: .
v_call: TRBV10-3
d_call: TRBD1
j_call: TRBJ2-5
cdr3_aa: CAISGTGEETQYF
cdr3_nt: TGTGCCATCTCCGGGACAGGGGAAGAGACCCAGTACTTC

clone_size: .
v_call: TRBV15
d_call: .
j_call: TRBJ2-5
cdr3_aa: CATSRDVVAGEETQYF
cdr3_nt: TGTGCCACCAGCAGAGATGTCGTAGCTGGGGAAGAGACCCAGTACTTC

clone_size: .
v_call: TRBV30
d_call: .
j_call: TRBJ2-7
cdr3_aa: CAWSGAAGTFYEQYF
cdr3_nt: TGTGCCTGGAGCGGCGCAGCTGGGACTTTCTACGAGCAGTACTTC

clone_size: few
v_call: TRBV5-1
d_call: .
j_call: TRBJ1-5
cdr3_aa: CASSLGGYNQPQHF
cdr3_nt: TGCGCCAGCAGCTTGGGAGGGTACAATCAGCCCCAGCATTTT

clone_size: .
v_call: TRBV27
d_call: TRBD1
j_call: TRBJ1-6
cdr3_aa: CASSTGQLQAYNSPLHF
cdr3_nt: TGTGCCAGCAGTACGGGACAGTTGCAAGCCTATAATTCACCCCTCCACTTT

clone_size: few
v_call: TRBV10-3
d_call: TRBD2
j_call: TRBJ2-7
cdr3_aa: CAISPRTAGGPLEEQYF
cdr3_nt: TGTGCCATCAGTCCTAGGACTGCGGGGGGGCCTCTAGAAGAGCAGTACTTC

clone_size: few
v_call: TRBV30
d_call: TRBD1
j_call: TRBJ1-1
cdr3_aa: CAWRGQGGVEAFF
cdr3_nt: TGTGCCTGGAGGGGACAGGGGGGGGTTGAAGCTTTCTTT

clone_size: few
v_call: TRBV29-1
d_call: .
j_call: TRBJ1-2
cdr3_aa: CSAVVAGAGGYTF
cdr3_nt: TGCAGCGCGGTAGTGGCAGGGGCAGGTGGCTACACCTTC

clone_size: few
v_call: TRBV25-1
d_call: TRBD2
j_call: TRBJ2-1
cdr3_aa: CASSAHSGGAFWEQFF
cdr3_nt: TGTGCCAGCAGTGCCCATAGCGGGGGGGCCTTTTGGGAGCAGTTCTTC

clone_size: .
v_call: TRBV6-6
d_call: TRBD1
j_call: TRBJ1-4
cdr3_aa: CASSFRTGGNEKLFF
cdr3_nt: TGTGCCAGCAGCTTCCGGACAGGCGGTAATGAAAAACTGTTTTTT

clone_size: few
v_call: TRBV6-5
d_call: TRBD1
j_call: TRBJ1-5
cdr3_aa: CASSSGTGYHF
cdr3_nt: TGTGCCAGCAGTTCGGGGACAGGGTATCATTTT

clone_size: .
v_call: TRBV5-1
d_call: TRBD1
j_call: TRBJ2-3
cdr3_aa: CASSLGGQGSDTQYF
cdr3_nt: TGCGCCAGCAGCTTGGGGGGACAGGGCTCAGATACGCAGTATTTT

clone_size: few
v_call: TRBV29-1
d_call: .
j_call: TRBJ1-5
cdr3_aa: CSVEVGGGRNQPQHF
cdr3_nt: TGCAGCGTTGAGGTCGGGGGAGGGAGAAATCAGCCCCAGCATTTT

clone_size: .
v_call: TRBV30
d_call: TRBD2
j_call: TRBJ2-1
cdr3_aa: CAWTAGGPVEQFF
cdr3_nt: TGTGCCTGGACAGCGGGGGGGCCGGTTGAGCAGTTCTTC

clone_size: .
v_call: TRBV18
d_call: .
j_call: TRBJ2-5
cdr3_aa: CASSPGLGRETQYF
cdr3_nt: TGTGCCAGCTCACCGGGACTGGGTCGGGAGACCCAGTACTTC

clone_size: few
v_call: TRBV19
d_call: TRBD1
j_call: TRBJ2-3
cdr3_aa: CASRGQYNTQYF
cdr3_nt: TGTGCCAGTAGGGGACAGTACAATACGCAGTATTTT

clone_size: .
v_call: TRBV12-5
d_call: TRBD1
j_call: TRBJ2-5
cdr3_aa: CASGLPRGREETQYF
cdr3_nt: TGTGCTAGTGGTTTACCCAGGGGGCGCGAAGAGACCCAGTACTTC

clone_size: .
v_call: TRBV27
d_call: TRBD1
j_call: TRBJ2-1
cdr3_aa: CASSLQGAYNEQFF
cdr3_nt: TGTGCCAGCAGTTTGCAGGGGGCCTACAATGAGCAGTTCTTC

clone_size: few
v_call: TRBV28
d_call: .
j_call: TRBJ2-1
cdr3_aa: CASSRSGSYNEQFF
cdr3_nt: TGTGCCAGCTCGAGGAGTGGCTCCTACAATGAGCAGTTCTTC

clone_size: .
v_call: TRBV2
d_call: TRBD1
j_call: TRBJ1-1
cdr3_aa: CASRDRLLNTEAFF
cdr3_nt: TGTGCCAGCAGGGACAGGCTTCTGAACACTGAAGCTTTCTTT

clone_size: few
v_call: TRBV6-5
d_call: TRBD2
j_call: TRBJ2-5
cdr3_aa: CASSSLAGQETQYF
cdr3_nt: TGTGCCAGCAGTTCCCTAGCGGGCCAAGAGACCCAGTACTTC

clone_size: few
v_call: TRBV28
d_call: .
j_call: TRBJ2-6
cdr3_aa: CASSLGWRFVQDNSGANVLTF
cdr3_nt: TGTGCCAGCAGCCTCGGATGGCGGTTCGTACAGGACAACTCTGGGGCCAACGTCCTGACTTTC

clone_size: .
v_call: TRBV11-3
d_call: TRBD1
j_call: TRBJ2-1
cdr3_aa: CASSLDKPVDRVYEQFF
cdr3_nt: TGTGCCAGCAGCTTAGATAAGCCTGTGGACAGGGTCTATGAGCAGTTCTTC

clone_size: .
v_call: TRBV11-2
d_call: .
j_call: TRBJ1-1
cdr3_aa: CASSFGLNTEAFF
cdr3_nt: TGTGCCAGCAGCTTTGGGCTGAACACTGAAGCTTTCTTT

clone_size: few
v_call: TRBV15
d_call: .
j_call: TRBJ2-2
cdr3_aa: CATSREAGELFF
cdr3_nt: TGTGCCACCAGCAGAGAGGCCGGGGAGCTGTTTTTT

clone_size: few
v_call: TRBV9
d_call: TRBD1
j_call: TRBJ1-6
cdr3_aa: CASGPGTGGNSPLHF
cdr3_nt: TGTGCCAGCGGGCCGGGGACAGGGGGTAATTCACCCCTCCACTTT

clone_size: .
v_call: TRBV5-4
d_call: TRBD2
j_call: TRBJ2-3
cdr3_aa: CASSREGTDTQYF
cdr3_nt: TGTGCCAGCAGCAGGGAGGGAACAGATACGCAGTATTTT